These 16 T cell receptor beta chains came from one sample sequenced in a study of CD8+ T cells in alopecia areata. The treatment here: oral pan-JAK inhibitor, 5-10 mg twice daily. As the sequencing template, cDNA was produced by extracting RNA and reverse transcribing it. Generated by immunoSEQ multiplex PCR, the TCRdb table keeps only in-frame clones and is missing some. The table records 150,000 to 200,000 clones, roughly three fifths of them present only once. Sequenced here: CD8+ T cells sorted from blood, sampled at week 24, from a patient treated with tofacitinib. Every receptor here comes from a human donor with alopecia areata.

The rearrangement joins TRBV14 to TRBJ2-3, with 7 nucleotides matching TRBD2. Germline V gene data show CDR1 as SGHDN and CDR2 as FVKESK. Trimming cost V 5 bases and J 0 bases; bases outside gene matches: 5. This CDR3 spans 15 amino acids. The CDR3: CASSYSGASTDTQYF. The CDR3 DNA reads as TGTGCCAGCAGCTACAGCGGGGCTAGCACAGATACGCAGTATTTT. Looking up the rest from reference TRBV14 and TRBJ2-3 gives the full variable domain: EAGVTQFPSHSVIEKGQTVTLRCDPISGHDNLYWYRRVMGKEIKFLLHFVKESKQDESGMPNNRFLAERTGGTYSTLKVQPAELEDSGVYFCASSYSGASTDTQYFGPGTRLTVL.

This clone was seen a few times. The V call is TRBV20-1, the J call TRBJ1-2; D gene ambiguous. V was clipped by 2 bases and J by 5 bases, with 6 bases between them. The CDR3 has 11 residues. Germline lookup yields CDR1 DFQATT and CDR2 SNEGSKA (reference sequence). The CDR3 DNA is TGCAGTGCTAGACAGTTATATGGCTACACCTTC. Translation: CSARQLYGYTF.

This clone showed up just a few times. The chain combines TRBV2 with TRBJ1-2; TRBD1 agrees at 7 bases. This CDR3 is 14 amino acids long. V lost 5 bases, J lost 3 bases, and 6 bases stayed unmatched. In germline, CDR1 is SNHLY, CDR2 FYNNEI. The CDR3 protein is CASSRVGTDYGYTF. The CDR3 region has the DNA TGTGCCAGCAGTCGCGTTGGGACAGACTATGGCTACACCTTC.

Here the CDR3 reads CASSQVESSSGAFF. DNA for the CDR3: TGCGCCAGCAGCCAAGTAGAATCTTCGTCTGGTGCTTTCTTT. The chain couples TRBV4-1 to TRBJ1-1; no reliable D call. Trimming cost V 1 base and J 11 bases, with 17 bases left between them. This CDR3 is built from 14 residues. Germline CDR1 reads MGHRA; CDR2 reads YSYEKL.

In its sample, this clone was seen a few times. The CDR3 coding sequence is TGTGCCAGCAGCTTATGGTCAGGGGGCTACCAAGAGACCCAGTACTTC. Encoded protein: CASSLWSGGYQETQYF. The genes are TRBV13 and TRBJ2-5, with 8 bases aligning to TRBD1. Germline CDR1 reads PRHDT; CDR2 reads FYEKMQ (reference sequence). The CDR3 covers 16 residues. V lost 2 bases, J lost 0 bases, and 5 bases stayed unmatched.

This chain uses TRBV29-1 with TRBJ2-1, with a possible D match to TRBD2 (6 bases). Trimming cost V 3 bases and J 4 bases, with 13 bases left between them. CDR3 size: 14 residues. Per the germline V gene, CDR1 is SQVTM and CDR2 is ANQGSEA. In DNA form, the CDR3 reads TGCAGCGTTGAGGAGGGAACAGAATACAATGAGCAGTTCTTC. Amino acids: CSVEEGTEYNEQFF.

The chain couples TRBV9 to TRBJ2-4; D is undetermined. The CDR3 length is 13 residues. Germline V gene data show CDR1 as SGDLS and CDR2 as YYNGEE. Trimming took off 4 bases at V and 5 bases at J, with 10 bases between the two ends. CDR3 in amino acids: CASSSASENIQYF. CDR3 nucleotide sequence: TGTGCCAGCAGCTCGGCCAGCGAAAACATTCAGTACTTC.

J is TRBJ2-3 and V is TRBV6-1, with 9 bases fitting TRBD1. Germline values: CDR1 MNHNS, CDR2 SASEGT. CDR3 length: 16 amino acids. Trimming cost V 3 bases and J 6 bases; bases outside gene matches: 10. CDR3 bases: TGTGCCAGCAGTGATAATCGAGGGACAGGGAACGATACGCAGTATTTT. Translating it yields CASSDNRGTGNDTQYF.

This clone was counted a few times. CDR3 residues: CASSYGRPDTQYF. CDR3 bases: TGTGCCAGCAGTTACGGGAGGCCAGATACGCAGTATTTT. The rearrangement links TRBV6-5 to TRBJ2-3, with D perhaps matching TRBD2 (6 bases). Germline values: CDR1 MNHEY, CDR2 SVGAGI. CDR3 length: 13 residues. The V end lost 2 bases, the J end lost 4 bases, and 7 bases lay between the germline ends.

This chain's CDR3 is CSASGGDEQFF. For the CDR3, the DNA is TGCAGTGCTAGTGGAGGGGATGAGCAGTTCTTC. The chain is built from TRBV20-1 and TRBJ2-1; D is perhaps TRBD2 (6 bases). CDR3 length equals 11 residues. Trimming pared 3 bases from V and 8 bases from J, leaving 8 bases between. Germline V gene lookup returns CDR1 DFQATT and CDR2 SNEGSKA (reference sequence).

The chain is built from TRBV11-2 and TRBJ2-7; no clear D gene. Germline values: CDR1 SGHAT, CDR2 FQNNGV. This CDR3 is built from 14 residues. V shed 2 bases and J shed 3 bases, with 11 bases lying between them. DNA for the CDR3: TGTGCCAGCAGCTTAACTGGCCAGATCTACGAGCAGTACTTC. Amino acids: CASSLTGQIYEQYF.

The chain uses TRBV30 and TRBJ1-2, with 7 bases that match TRBD1. This CDR3 is built from 11 residues. The V and J ends lost 1 base and 7 bases, in that order; junction bases with no gene match: 0. Germline V gene sequence: CDR1 GTSNPN, CDR2 SVGIG (reference sequence). In DNA form, the CDR3 reads TGTGCCTGGAGTGACAGGGGTGGCTACACCTTC. Its protein is CAWSDRGGYTF.

The rearrangement joins TRBV7-9 to TRBJ2-5, with D hard to call. Per germline, CDR1 SEHNR and CDR2 FQNEAQ (reference sequence). V was shortened by 5 bases and J by 6 bases, with 10 bases between the two germline ends. The CDR3 consists of 12 residues. Here the CDR3 DNA reads TGTGCCAGCAGCGATGTCAGTCAGACCCAGTACTTC. This encodes CASSDVSQTQYF.

This chain connects TRBV4-1 to TRBJ2-7; TRBD1 matches at 8 bases. In germline, CDR1 is MGHRA, CDR2 YSYEKL. V shed 2 bases, J shed 5 bases, and the junction held 8 bases outside the gene matches. This CDR3 region has 15 residues. The CDR3 coding sequence is TGCGCCAGCAGCCAACCGGGACAGGCCCCCAACGAGCAGTACTTC. Translation: CASSQPGQAPNEQYF.

This sequence joins TRBV15 and TRBJ2-1; D remains unclear. Germline-derived CDR1 and CDR2 are LNHNV and YYDKDF (reference sequence). Trimming shortened V by 6 bases and J by 0 bases, and 6 bases separated the two germline ends. This CDR3 is 13 amino acids long. CDR3 coding DNA: TGTGCCACCAGGGAGAGCTCCTACAATGAGCAGTTCTTC. It yields the protein CATRESSYNEQFF.

The chain carries TRBV19 and TRBJ2-1; 7 bases align to TRBD1. Germline CDR1 LNHDA, CDR2 SQIVND (reference sequence). V was pared by 3 bases and J by 1 base, with 6 bases of the junction left unmatched. This CDR3 is built from 16 residues. The CDR3 region is CASSIPRRGSYNEQFF. DNA for the CDR3: TGTGCCAGTAGTATCCCTCGCAGGGGGTCCTACAATGAGCAGTTCTTC.